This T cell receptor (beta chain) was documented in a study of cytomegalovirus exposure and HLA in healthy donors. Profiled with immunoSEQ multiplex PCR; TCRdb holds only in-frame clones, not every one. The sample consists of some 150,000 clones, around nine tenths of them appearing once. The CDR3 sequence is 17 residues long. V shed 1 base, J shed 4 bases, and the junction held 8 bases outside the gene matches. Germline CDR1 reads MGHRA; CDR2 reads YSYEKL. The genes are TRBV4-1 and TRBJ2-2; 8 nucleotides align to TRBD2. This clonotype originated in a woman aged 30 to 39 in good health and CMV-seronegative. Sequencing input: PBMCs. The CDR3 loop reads CASSQVQSGGATGELFF. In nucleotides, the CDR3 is TGCGCCAGCAGCCAAGTACAGTCGGGGGGGGCCACCGGGGAGCTGTTTTTT.